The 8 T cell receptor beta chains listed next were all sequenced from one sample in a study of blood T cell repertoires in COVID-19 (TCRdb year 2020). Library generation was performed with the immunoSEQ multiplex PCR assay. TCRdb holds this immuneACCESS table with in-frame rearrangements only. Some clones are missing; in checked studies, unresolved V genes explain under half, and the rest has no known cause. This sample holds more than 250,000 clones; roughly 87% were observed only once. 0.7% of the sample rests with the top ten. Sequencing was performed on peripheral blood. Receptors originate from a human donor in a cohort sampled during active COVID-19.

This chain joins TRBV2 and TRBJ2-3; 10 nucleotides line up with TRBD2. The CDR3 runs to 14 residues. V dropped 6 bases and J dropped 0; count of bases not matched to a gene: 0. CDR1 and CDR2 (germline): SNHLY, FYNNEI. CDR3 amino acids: CASRTSGSTDTQYF. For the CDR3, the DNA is TGTGCCAGCAGGACTAGCGGGAGCACAGATACGCAGTATTTT.

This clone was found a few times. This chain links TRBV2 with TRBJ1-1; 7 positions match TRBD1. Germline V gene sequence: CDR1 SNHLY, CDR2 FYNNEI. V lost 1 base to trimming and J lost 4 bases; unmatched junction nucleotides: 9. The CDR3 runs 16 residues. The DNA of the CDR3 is TGTGCCAGCAGTGAAGAGACAGGGTGGTATGGCACTGAAGCTTTCTTT. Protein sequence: CASSEETGWYGTEAFF.

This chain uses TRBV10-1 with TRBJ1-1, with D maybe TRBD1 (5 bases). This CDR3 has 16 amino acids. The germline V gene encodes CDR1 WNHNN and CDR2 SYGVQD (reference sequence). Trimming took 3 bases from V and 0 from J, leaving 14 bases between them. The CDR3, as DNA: TGCGCCAGCAGTGAAGGTTTAGGGGTTTTGAACACTGAAGCTTTCTTT. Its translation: CASSEGLGVLNTEAFF.

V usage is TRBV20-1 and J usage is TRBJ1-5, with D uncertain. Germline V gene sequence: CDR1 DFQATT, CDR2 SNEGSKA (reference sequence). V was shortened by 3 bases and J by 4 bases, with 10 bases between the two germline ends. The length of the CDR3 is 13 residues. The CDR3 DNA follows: TGCAGTGCTAGTCCGGCAGGTAATCAGCCCCAGCATTTT. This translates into CSASPAGNQPQHF.

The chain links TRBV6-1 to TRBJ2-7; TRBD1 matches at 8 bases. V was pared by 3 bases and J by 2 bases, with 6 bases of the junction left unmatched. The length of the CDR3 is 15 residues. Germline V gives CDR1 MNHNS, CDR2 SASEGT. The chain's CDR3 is CASSDDRGGPYEQYF. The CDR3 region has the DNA TGTGCCAGCAGTGACGACAGGGGAGGTCCCTACGAGCAGTACTTC.

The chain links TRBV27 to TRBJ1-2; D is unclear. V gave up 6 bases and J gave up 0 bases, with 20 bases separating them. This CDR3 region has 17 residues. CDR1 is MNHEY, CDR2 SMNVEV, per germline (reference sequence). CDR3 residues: CASSPEWSGVANYGYTF. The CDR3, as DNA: TGTGCCAGCAGCCCTGAGTGGTCGGGAGTAGCTAACTATGGCTACACCTTC.

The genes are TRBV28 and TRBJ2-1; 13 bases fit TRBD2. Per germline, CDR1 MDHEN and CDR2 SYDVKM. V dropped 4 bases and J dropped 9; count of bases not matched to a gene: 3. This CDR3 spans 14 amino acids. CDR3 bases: TGTGCCAGCAGTTGGACTAGCGGGAGCGGTGAGCAGTTCTTC. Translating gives CASSWTSGSGEQFF.

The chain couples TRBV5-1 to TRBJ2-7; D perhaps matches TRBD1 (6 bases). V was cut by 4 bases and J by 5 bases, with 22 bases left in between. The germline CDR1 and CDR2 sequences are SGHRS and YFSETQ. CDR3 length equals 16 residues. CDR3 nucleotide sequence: TGCGCCAGCAGCCCCCGGGACACCGGTGGTTCCCACGAGCAGTACTTC. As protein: CASSPRDTGGSHEQYF. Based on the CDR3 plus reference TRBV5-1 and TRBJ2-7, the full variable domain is KAGVTQTPRYLIKTRGQQVTLSCSPISGHRSVSWYQQTPGQGLQFLFEYFSETQRNKGNFPGRFSGRQFSNSRSEMNVSTLELGDSALYLCASSPRDTGGSHEQYFGPGTRLTVT.